Listed here is a single T cell receptor (beta chain). Its antigen remains unidentified. This sample is part of a study of OX40 agonist ivuxolimab in advanced cancers. Overall study context: Of the patients, three showed partial responses, one with hepatocellular carcinoma and two with cutaneous melanoma. Overall study findings and caveats: Both blood CD4+ and CD8+ T cells showed clonal growth by week 6 at 0.1 to 3.0 mg/kg. Low normalized T-cell clonal expansion also characterized some of the nonresponders.

The junction had 6 bases not matched to a gene; V was cut back by 1 base and J by 10 bases. Germline CDR1 reads SGHNT; CDR2 reads YYREEE (reference sequence). This CDR3 has 15 residues. The data were produced by immunoSEQ multiplex PCR, yet TCRdb's version contains in-frame clones alone and is incomplete. The sample carries about 88,000 clones, around nine tenths recorded once. Exclusion applied to patients with autoimmune disease history or systemic immunosuppression. The sample in question was CD4+ or CD8+ T cells sorted from blood, obtained in a trial of the OX40 agonist ivuxolimab. This receptor was obtained from an adult with an advanced solid tumor such as melanoma, head and neck, liver or kidney cancer. The chain employs TRBV5-4 and TRBJ2-1; 12 bases match TRBD2. The CDR3 nucleotides read TGTGCCAGCAGCTTGACTAGCGGGAGGCTAAGGGAGCAGTTCTTC. This gives the protein CASSLTSGRLREQFF.